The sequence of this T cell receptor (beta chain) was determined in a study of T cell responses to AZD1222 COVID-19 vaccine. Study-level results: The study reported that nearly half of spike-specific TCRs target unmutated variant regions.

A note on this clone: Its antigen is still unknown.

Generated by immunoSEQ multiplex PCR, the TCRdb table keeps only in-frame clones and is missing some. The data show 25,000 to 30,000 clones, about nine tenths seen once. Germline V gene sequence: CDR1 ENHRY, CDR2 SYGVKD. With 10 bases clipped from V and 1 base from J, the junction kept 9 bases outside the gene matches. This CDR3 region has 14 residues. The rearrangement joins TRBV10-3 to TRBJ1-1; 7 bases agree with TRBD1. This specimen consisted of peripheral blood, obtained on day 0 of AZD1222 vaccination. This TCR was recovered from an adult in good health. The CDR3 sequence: CATRGYTSNTEAFF. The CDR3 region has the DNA TGTGCCACCAGGGGGTACACTTCGAACACTGAAGCTTTCTTT.